These T cell receptor beta chains were read from a single sample in a study of blood T cell repertoires in COVID-19. TCRdb's copy holds only in-frame clones and misses some; the assay was immunoSEQ multiplex PCR. In the table there are 200,000 to 250,000 clones, almost 90% of which are singletons. The sequenced sample was PBMCs or T cells enriched from blood (not recorded which). These receptors were collected from a young man who had been exposed to COVID-19. Both conserved end residues are part of each CDR3. D genes are given only for firm matches. A clone size is listed for some rows: how often the clone was seen (once, few, many), or a class if it is expanded.

TRBV2	.	TRBD1	TRBJ2-7	TGTGCCAGCGGGGAGTGGGACAGGGAGGACCACGAGCAGTACTTC	CASGEWDREDHEQYF
TRBV5-6	.	.	TRBJ1-1	TGTGCCAGCAGCTTGTGGGGCGGCACTGAAGCTTTCTTT	CASSLWGGTEAFF
TRBV5-6	once	TRBD1	TRBJ1-3	TGTGCCAGCAGCGCGCGCCGGGACAGGGGGTTTGGAAACACCATATATTTT	CASSARRDRGFGNTIYF
TRBV15	.	TRBD2	TRBJ2-1	TGTGCCACCAGCAGAGAGGGCGGGGGTGAGCAGTTCTTC	CATSREGGGEQFF
TRBV9	.	.	TRBJ1-2	TGTGCCAGCACCGGAACAAGGGGGACCTTAGTCCCCCTCCTCTGCGGCTACACCTTC	CASTGTRGTLVPLLCGYTF
TRBV7-2	.	.	TRBJ2-1	TGTGCCAGCAGCTTAATGCTAGCGAGCTCCTACAATGAGCAGTTCTTC	CASSLMLASSYNEQFF
TRBV19	once	TRBD2	TRBJ2-1	TGTGCCAGTAGTAGCCGGGGACTAAGCGGGGGGGCCTACAATGAGCAGTTCTTC	CASSSRGLSGGAYNEQFF
TRBV18	once	.	TRBJ2-5	TGTGCCAGCTCACACGGACAGAATCGAGAGACCCAGTACTTC	CASSHGQNRETQYF
TRBV3-1/TRBV3-2	.	TRBD2	TRBJ2-1	TGTGCCAGCAGCCCACCCCCGGGGCTAGCGGGGGGGGCCTACAATGAGCAGTTCTTC	CASSPPPGLAGGAYNEQFF
TRBV24-1	.	.	TRBJ1-2	TGTGCCACCAGTGAAGCCGGCTATGGCTACACCTTC	CATSEAGYGYTF
TRBV7-3	.	TRBD2	TRBJ2-3	TGTGCCAGCAGCCGGAGCGGGGCCACAGATACGCAGTATTTT	CASSRSGATDTQYF
TRBV5-4	.	TRBD2	TRBJ2-3	TGTGCCAGCAGCTCCACCCTAGCGGGGGGGCCTCATACGCAGTATTTT	CASSSTLAGGPHTQYF
TRBV3-1/TRBV3-2	many	TRBD2	TRBJ2-5	TGTGCCAGCAGCCTTGGGACTAGCGGGGGGCGAAAACAAGAGACCCAGTACTTC	CASSLGTSGGRKQETQYF
TRBV5-1	.	.	TRBJ2-7	TGCGCCAGCAGCAGAACAGGGTCCTACGAGCAGTACTTC	CASSRTGSYEQYF
TRBV5-1	.	TRBD1	TRBJ1-1	TGCGCCAGCTCTGTGGGGATGGGACAGGGGAACACTGAAGCTTTCTTT	CASSVGMGQGNTEAFF
TRBV2	.	.	TRBJ2-7	TGTGCCAGCAGCCCAGGACCTCAGGGGGAGCAGTACTTC	CASSPGPQGEQYF
TRBV27	.	.	TRBJ1-4	TGTGCCAGCAAGGGTTTGGCGGGGGTGGAAAAACTGTTTTTT	CASKGLAGVEKLFF
TRBV2	.	.	TRBJ2-2	TGTGCCAGCAGTGAAACCGGGATCGGGGAGCTGTTTTTT	CASSETGIGELFF
TRBV27	.	TRBD1	TRBJ2-1	TGTGCCAGCAGTTTAACGGGACAGGGGGCATTTTATGAGCAGTTCTTC	CASSLTGQGAFYEQFF
TRBV4-1	.	TRBD1	TRBJ2-1	TGCGCCAGCAGCCAAGTTGGCGGGACAGGGGGCCGTAATGAGCAGTTCTTC	CASSQVGGTGGRNEQFF
TRBV27	.	.	TRBJ2-3	TGTGCCAGCAGTTTATGGGCGGGGGCGGGAATGAATACGCAGTATTTT	CASSLWAGAGMNTQYF
TRBV13	.	.	TRBJ1-3	TGTGCCAGCAGCTTAGGTTCGGGAAACACCATATATTTT	CASSLGSGNTIYF
TRBV6-5	.	.	TRBJ1-3	TGTGCCAGCAGCCTGACAGTTATTTCTGGAAACACCATATATTTT	CASSLTVISGNTIYF